The T cell receptor beta chain under discussion was sequenced for a study of blood T cell repertoires in COVID-19. Study overall: Samples taken during acute and convalescent COVID-19 were collected in the United States, Italy and Spain. Sample material is recorded as cDNA or gDNA derived from T cells, B-cell-depleted T cells, or PBMCs.

As originally analysed: Reference gene primer amplification gave nucleated cell count estimates. The data were produced by immunoSEQ multiplex PCR, yet TCRdb's version contains in-frame clones alone and is incomplete. That table gives V, J and clone size, and the DNA gave D and trimming. Seen here are about 20,000 clones, approximately 90% observed once, and the top ten hold around 25%. Trimming removed 1 base at V and 1 base at J, with 14 bases between. The CDR3 totals 17 residues. Looked up from germline, CDR1 is SGHTA and CDR2 is FQGTGA. This clone was found once. Material: peripheral blood. The V call is TRBV7-3, the J call TRBJ2-1; tentatively, D is TRBD1 (5 bases). This clonotype was obtained from a human donor with active COVID-19. The donor label of this sample is uncertain. CDR3 sequence: CASSLRQQVLSYNEQFF. DNA for the CDR3: TGTGCCAGCAGCTTAAGACAACAGGTCCTTTCCTACAATGAGCAGTTCTTC.